These 2 T cell receptor beta chains share one sample of origin, sequenced in a study of shared clonotypes between healthy human individuals. The repertoire was sequenced with immunoSEQ multiplex PCR; TCRdb's copy has only in-frame clones and lacks some. The sample has approximately 710,000 clones, 90% seen once. The sample consisted of memory CD8+ T cells from PBMCs. Subset here: CD45RO+ cells pooled with CCR7-negative TemRA cells. All receptors derive from a man younger than 30 in good health. Some clones in this sample may be carry-over from other donors' samples.

The CDR3 nucleotides are TGTGCCAGCAGAGCAGGATCCACTGAAGCTTTCTTT. Translated, it gives CASRAGSTEAFF. This chain joins TRBV25-1 and TRBJ1-1, with no clear D. The V gene's germline CDR1 is MGHDK and CDR2 SYGVNS. Between the trimmed V and J ends, which lost 6 bases and 4 bases, there was a span of 9 bases. The CDR3 has 12 residues.

This clone has only a few counts. V usage is TRBV19 and J usage is TRBJ1-5; D possibly corresponds to TRBD1 (6 bases). Trimming shortened V by 5 bases and J by 2 bases, and 10 bases separated the two germline ends. Germline V lookup: CDR1 LNHDA, CDR2 SQIVND (reference sequence). This CDR3 is built from 14 residues. CDR3 residues: CASSWAGGNQPQHF. The DNA of the CDR3 is TGTGCCAGTAGTTGGGCAGGGGGCAATCAGCCCCAGCATTTT.